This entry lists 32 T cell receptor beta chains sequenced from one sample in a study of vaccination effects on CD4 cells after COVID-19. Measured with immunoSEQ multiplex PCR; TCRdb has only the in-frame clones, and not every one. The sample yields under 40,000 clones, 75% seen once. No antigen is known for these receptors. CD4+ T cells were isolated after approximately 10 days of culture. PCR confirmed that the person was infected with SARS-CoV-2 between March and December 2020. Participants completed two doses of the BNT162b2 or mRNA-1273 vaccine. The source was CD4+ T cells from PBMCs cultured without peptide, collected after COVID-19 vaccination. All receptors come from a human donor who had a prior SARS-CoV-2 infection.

The CDR3 nucleotides are TGCGCCAGCAGCCCCGGGGGCCGTAATGAAAAACTGTTTTTT. This sequence encodes CASSPGGRNEKLFF. This rearrangement joins TRBV5-1 to TRBJ1-4; D may be TRBD1 (6 bases). Trimming removed 4 bases at V and 4 bases at J, with 11 bases between. The CDR3 is 14 amino acids. Germline CDR1 reads SGHRS; CDR2 reads YFSETQ.

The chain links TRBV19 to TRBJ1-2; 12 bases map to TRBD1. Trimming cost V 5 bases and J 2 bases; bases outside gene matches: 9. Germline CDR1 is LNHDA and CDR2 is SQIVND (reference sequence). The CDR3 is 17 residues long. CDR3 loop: CASSSRDRGRINYGYTF. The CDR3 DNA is TGTGCCAGTAGTTCCCGGGACAGGGGGCGAATCAACTATGGCTACACCTTC.

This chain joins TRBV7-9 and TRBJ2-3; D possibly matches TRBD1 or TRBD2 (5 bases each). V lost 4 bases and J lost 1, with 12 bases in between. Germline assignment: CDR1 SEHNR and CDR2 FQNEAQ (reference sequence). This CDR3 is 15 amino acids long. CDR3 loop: CASSWLQEGTDTQYF. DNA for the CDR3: TGTGCCAGCAGCTGGTTACAGGAGGGCACAGATACGCAGTATTTT.

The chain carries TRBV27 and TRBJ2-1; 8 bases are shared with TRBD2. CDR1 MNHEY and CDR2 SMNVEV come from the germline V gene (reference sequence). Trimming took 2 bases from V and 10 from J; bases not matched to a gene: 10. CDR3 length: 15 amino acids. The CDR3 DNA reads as TGTGCCAGCAGTTTACGCGTCGGGAGGGGGGGCGAGCAGTTCTTC. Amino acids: CASSLRVGRGGEQFF.

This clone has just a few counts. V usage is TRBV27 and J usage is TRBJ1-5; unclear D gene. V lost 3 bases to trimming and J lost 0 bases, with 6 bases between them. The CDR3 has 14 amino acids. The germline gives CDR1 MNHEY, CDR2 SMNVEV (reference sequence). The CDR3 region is CASSLGNSNQPQHF. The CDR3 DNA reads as TGTGCCAGCAGTTTGGGTAATAGCAATCAGCCCCAGCATTTT.

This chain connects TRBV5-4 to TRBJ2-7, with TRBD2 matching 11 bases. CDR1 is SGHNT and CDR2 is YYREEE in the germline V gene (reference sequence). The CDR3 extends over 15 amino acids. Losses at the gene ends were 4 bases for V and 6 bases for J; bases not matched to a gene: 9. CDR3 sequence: CASSLFTSGSGEQYF. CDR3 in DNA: TGTGCCAGCAGCCTGTTCACTAGCGGGAGCGGCGAGCAGTACTTC.

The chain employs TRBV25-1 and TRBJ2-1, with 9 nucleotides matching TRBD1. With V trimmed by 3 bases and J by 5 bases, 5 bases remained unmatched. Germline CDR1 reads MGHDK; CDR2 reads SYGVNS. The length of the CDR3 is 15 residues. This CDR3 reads CASSDPGQGDNEQFF. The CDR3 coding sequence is TGTGCCAGCAGTGACCCGGGACAGGGTGACAATGAGCAGTTCTTC.

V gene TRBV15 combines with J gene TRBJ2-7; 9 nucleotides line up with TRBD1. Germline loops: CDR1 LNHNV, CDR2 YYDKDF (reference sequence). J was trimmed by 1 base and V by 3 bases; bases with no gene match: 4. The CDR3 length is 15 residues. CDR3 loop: CATSRGTGWSYEQYF. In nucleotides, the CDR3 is TGTGCCACCAGCAGGGGGACAGGGTGGTCCTACGAGCAGTACTTC.

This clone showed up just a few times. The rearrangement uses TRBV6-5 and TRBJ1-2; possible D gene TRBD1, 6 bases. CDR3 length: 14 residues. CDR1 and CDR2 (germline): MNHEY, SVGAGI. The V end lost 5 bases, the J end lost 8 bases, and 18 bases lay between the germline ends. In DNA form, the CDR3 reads TGTGCCAGCAGTCAAATAAACAGGGTTCAGGGCTACACCTTC. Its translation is CASSQINRVQGYTF.

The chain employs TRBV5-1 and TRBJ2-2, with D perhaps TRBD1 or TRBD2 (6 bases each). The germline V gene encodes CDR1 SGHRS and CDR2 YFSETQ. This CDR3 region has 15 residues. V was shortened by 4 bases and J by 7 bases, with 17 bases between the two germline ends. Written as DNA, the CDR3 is TGCGCCAGCAGCCCCGCGCAGGGGCGGGGCGGGGAGCTGTTTTTT. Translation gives CASSPAQGRGGELFF.

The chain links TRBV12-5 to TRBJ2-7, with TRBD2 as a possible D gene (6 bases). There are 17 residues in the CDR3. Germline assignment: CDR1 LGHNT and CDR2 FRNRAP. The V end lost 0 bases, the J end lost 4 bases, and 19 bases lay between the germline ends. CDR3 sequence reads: CASGLVLGRREAYEQYF. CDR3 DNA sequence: TGTGCTAGTGGTTTGGTACTTGGGCGCAGGGAGGCATACGAGCAGTACTTC.

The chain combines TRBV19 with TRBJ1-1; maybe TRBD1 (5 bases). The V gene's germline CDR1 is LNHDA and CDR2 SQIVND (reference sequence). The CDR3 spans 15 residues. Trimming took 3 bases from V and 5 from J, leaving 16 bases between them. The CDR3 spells CASSITSRARTEAFF. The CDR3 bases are TGTGCCAGTAGTATTACTTCCAGGGCCCGAACTGAAGCTTTCTTT.

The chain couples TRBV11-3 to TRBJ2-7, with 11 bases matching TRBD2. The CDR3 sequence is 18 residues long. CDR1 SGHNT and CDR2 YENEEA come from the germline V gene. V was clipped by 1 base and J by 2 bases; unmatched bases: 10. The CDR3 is CASSLVGTSGSRTYEQYF. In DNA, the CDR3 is TGTGCCAGCAGCTTAGTAGGCACTAGCGGGAGCCGCACCTACGAGCAGTACTTC.

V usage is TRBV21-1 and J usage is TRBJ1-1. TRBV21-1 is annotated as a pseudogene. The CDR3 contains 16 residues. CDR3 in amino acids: CASTKLLQNMNTEAFF. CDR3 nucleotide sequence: TGTGCCAGCACCAAGTTACTACAGAATATGAACACTGAAGCTTTCTTT.

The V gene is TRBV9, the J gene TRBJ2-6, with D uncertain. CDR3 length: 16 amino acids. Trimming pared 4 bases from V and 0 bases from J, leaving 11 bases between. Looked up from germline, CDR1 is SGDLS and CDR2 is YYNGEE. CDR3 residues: CASSPPRTSGANVLTF. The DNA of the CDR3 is TGTGCCAGCAGCCCCCCCCGGACCTCTGGGGCCAACGTCCTGACTTTC.

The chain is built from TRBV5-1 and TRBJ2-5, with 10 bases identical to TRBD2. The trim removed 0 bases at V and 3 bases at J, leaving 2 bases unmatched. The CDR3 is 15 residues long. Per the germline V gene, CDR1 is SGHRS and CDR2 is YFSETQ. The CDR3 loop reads CASSLALAGEETQYF. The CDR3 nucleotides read TGCGCCAGCAGCTTGGCCCTAGCGGGAGAAGAGACCCAGTACTTC.

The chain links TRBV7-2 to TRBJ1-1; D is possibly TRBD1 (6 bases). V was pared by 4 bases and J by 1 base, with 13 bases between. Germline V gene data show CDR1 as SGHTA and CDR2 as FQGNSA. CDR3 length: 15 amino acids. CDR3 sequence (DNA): TGTGCCAGCAGCTCGCAGGGGATTCAGAACACTGAAGCTTTCTTT. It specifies CASSSQGIQNTEAFF.

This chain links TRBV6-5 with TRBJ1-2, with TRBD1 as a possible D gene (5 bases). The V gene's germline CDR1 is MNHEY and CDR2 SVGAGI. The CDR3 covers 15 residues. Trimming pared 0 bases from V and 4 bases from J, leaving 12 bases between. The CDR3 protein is CASSYSGTASYGYTF. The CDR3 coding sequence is TGTGCCAGCAGTTACTCCGGGACCGCCTCCTATGGCTACACCTTC.

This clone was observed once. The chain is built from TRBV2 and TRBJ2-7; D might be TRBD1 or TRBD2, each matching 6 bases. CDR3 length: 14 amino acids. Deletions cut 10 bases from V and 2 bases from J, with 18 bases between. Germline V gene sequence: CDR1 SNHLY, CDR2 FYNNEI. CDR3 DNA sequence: TGTGCCACCCGGCCGGGGGCGGGCACCTACGAGCAGTACTTC. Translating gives CATRPGAGTYEQYF. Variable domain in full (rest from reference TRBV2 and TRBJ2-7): EPEVTQTPSHQVTQMGQEVILRCVPISNHLYFYWYRQILGQKVEFLVSFYNNEISEKSEIFDDQFSVERPDGSNFTLKIRSTKLEDSAMYFCATRPGAGTYEQYFGPGTRLTVT.

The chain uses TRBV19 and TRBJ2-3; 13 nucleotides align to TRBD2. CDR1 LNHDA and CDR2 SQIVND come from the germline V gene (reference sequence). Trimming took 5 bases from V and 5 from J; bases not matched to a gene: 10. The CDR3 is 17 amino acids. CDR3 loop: CASSLRGLAGAKDTQYF. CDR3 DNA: TGTGCCAGTAGTCTCAGAGGACTAGCGGGAGCTAAAGATACGCAGTATTTT.

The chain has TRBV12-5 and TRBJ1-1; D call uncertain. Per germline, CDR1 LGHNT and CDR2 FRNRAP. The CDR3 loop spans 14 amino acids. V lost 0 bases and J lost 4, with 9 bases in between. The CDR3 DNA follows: TGTGCTAGTGGTTTGGTACCAATGAGCACTGAAGCTTTCTTT. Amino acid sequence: CASGLVPMSTEAFF.

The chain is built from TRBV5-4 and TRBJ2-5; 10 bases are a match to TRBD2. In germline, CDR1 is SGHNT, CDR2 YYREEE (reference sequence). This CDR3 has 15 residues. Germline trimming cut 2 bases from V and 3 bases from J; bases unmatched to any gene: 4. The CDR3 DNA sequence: TGTGCCAGCAGCTTTGGTCTAGCGGGGGAAGAGACCCAGTACTTC. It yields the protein CASSFGLAGEETQYF.

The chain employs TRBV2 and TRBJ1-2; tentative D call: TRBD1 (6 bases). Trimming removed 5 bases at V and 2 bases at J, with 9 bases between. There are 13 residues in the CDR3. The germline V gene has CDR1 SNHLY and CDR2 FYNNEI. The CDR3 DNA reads TGTGCCAGCAGTAAGGACAGAAACTATGGCTACACCTTC. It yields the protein CASSKDRNYGYTF.

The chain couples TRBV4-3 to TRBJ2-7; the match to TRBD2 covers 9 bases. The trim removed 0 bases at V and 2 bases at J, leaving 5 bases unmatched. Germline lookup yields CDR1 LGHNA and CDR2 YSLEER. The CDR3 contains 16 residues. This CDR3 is CASSQDLAGTAYEQYF. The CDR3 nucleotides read TGCGCCAGCAGCCAAGATCTAGCGGGAACGGCCTACGAGCAGTACTTC.

The CDR3 here is CASSSRRIWGSDQPQHF. CDR3 in DNA: TGTGCCAGTAGTTCAAGGAGAATTTGGGGTTCGGATCAGCCCCAGCATTTT. The chain uses TRBV19 and TRBJ1-5; the D is unclear. The CDR3 extends over 17 amino acids. Germline V lookup: CDR1 LNHDA, CDR2 SQIVND (reference sequence). V was shortened by 5 bases and J by 5 bases, with 22 bases between the two germline ends.

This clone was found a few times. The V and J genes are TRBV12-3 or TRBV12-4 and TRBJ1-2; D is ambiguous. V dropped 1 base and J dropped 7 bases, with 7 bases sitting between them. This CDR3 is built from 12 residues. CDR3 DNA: TGTGCCAGCAGTTTAGGTAGTGGTGGCTACACCTTC. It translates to CASSLGSGGYTF.

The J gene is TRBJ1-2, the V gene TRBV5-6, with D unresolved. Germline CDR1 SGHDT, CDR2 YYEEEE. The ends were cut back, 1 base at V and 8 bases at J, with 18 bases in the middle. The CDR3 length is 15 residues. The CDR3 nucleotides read TGTGCCAGCAGCTTGCGGGCGGGAAGGCTACAAGGCTACACCTTC. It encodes CASSLRAGRLQGYTF.

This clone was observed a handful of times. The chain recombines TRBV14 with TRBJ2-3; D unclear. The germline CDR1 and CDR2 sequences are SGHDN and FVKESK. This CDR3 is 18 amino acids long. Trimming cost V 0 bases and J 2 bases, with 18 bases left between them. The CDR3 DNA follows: TGTGCCAGCAGCCAAGATTCGATTTTGTGGATTTACACAGATACGCAGTATTTT. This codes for CASSQDSILWIYTDTQYF. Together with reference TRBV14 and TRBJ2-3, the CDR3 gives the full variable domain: EAGVTQFPSHSVIEKGQTVTLRCDPISGHDNLYWYRRVMGKEIKFLLHFVKESKQDESGMPNNRFLAERTGGTYSTLKVQPAELEDSGVYFCASSQDSILWIYTDTQYFGPGTRLTVL.

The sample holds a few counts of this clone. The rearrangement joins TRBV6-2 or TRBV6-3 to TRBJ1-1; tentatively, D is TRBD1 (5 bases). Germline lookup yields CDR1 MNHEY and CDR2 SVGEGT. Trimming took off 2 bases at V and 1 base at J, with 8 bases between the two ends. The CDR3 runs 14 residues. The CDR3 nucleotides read TGTGCCAGCAGTTACAGGGGCCCGAACACTGAAGCTTTCTTT. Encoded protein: CASSYRGPNTEAFF.

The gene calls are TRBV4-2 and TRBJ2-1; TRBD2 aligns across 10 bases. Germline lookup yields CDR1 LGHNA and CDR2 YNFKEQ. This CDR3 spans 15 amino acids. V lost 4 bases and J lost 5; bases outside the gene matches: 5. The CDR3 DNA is TGTGCCAGCAGCCTCCCCGGACTAGCGGACAATGAGCAGTTCTTC. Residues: CASSLPGLADNEQFF.

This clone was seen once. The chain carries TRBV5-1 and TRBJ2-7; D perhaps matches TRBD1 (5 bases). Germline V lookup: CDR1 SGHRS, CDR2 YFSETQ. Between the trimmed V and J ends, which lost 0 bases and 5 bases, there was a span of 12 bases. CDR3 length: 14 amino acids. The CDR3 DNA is TGCGCCAGCAGCTTGGGGGGCAGGTTGAACGAGCAGTACTTC. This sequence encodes CASSLGGRLNEQYF.

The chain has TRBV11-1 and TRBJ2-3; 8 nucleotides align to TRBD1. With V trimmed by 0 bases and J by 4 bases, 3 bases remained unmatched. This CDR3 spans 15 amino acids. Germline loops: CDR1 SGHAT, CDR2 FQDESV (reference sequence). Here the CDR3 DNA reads TGTGCCAGCAGCTTAGCGGACAGGGACGCAGATACGCAGTATTTT. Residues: CASSLADRDADTQYF.